The T cell receptor (beta chain) described here comes from a study of blood T cells in healthy people across ages. Germline CDR1 and CDR2: SGHRS and YFSETQ. The CDR3 spans 17 residues. Trimming took 3 bases from V and 3 from J, leaving 19 bases between them. The authors ran a second PCR of about 7 to 11 cycles using a sample-barcoded 5' primer and a J-beta primer mix. A single record per CDR3 protein comes from TCRdb applying MiXCR to the 5' RACE reads. Of roughly 1,100,000 distinct CDR3 sequences in the sample, approximately 26% were seen once. This clonotype occurred a few times. The sample was also reused in another study, on T cells of mothers and their children.

Sequencing used blood. The rearrangement links TRBV5-1 to TRBJ1-3, with D tentatively TRBD1 (6 bases). This TCR came from a girl aged 2-10 years in good health. The CDR3 protein is CASSSKATGTYGNTIYF. The CDR3 DNA reads as TGCGCCAGCAGCTCAAAGGCGACCGGGACATATGGAAACACCATATATTTT.